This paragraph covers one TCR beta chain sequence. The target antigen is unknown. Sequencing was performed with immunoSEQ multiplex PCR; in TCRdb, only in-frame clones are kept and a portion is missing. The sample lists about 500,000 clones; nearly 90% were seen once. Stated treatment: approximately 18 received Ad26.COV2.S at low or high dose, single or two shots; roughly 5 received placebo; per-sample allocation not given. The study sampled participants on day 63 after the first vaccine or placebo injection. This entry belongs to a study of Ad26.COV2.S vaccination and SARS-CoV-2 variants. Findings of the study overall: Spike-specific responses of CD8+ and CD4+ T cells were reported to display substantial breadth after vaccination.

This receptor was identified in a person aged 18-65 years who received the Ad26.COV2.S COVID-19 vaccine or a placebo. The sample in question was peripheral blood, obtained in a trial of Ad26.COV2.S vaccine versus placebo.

This chain's CDR3 is CASSPNGGTYGYTF. The CDR3 bases are TGTGCCAGCTCACCAAACGGGGGAACCTATGGCTACACCTTC. The rearrangement links TRBV18 to TRBJ1-2; a weak D match, TRBD1 (5 bases). The CDR3 is made up of 14 amino acids. The germline V gene has CDR1 KGHSH and CDR2 LQKENI. The germline V and J ends were trimmed by 2 bases and 4 bases, with 11 bases remaining between them.